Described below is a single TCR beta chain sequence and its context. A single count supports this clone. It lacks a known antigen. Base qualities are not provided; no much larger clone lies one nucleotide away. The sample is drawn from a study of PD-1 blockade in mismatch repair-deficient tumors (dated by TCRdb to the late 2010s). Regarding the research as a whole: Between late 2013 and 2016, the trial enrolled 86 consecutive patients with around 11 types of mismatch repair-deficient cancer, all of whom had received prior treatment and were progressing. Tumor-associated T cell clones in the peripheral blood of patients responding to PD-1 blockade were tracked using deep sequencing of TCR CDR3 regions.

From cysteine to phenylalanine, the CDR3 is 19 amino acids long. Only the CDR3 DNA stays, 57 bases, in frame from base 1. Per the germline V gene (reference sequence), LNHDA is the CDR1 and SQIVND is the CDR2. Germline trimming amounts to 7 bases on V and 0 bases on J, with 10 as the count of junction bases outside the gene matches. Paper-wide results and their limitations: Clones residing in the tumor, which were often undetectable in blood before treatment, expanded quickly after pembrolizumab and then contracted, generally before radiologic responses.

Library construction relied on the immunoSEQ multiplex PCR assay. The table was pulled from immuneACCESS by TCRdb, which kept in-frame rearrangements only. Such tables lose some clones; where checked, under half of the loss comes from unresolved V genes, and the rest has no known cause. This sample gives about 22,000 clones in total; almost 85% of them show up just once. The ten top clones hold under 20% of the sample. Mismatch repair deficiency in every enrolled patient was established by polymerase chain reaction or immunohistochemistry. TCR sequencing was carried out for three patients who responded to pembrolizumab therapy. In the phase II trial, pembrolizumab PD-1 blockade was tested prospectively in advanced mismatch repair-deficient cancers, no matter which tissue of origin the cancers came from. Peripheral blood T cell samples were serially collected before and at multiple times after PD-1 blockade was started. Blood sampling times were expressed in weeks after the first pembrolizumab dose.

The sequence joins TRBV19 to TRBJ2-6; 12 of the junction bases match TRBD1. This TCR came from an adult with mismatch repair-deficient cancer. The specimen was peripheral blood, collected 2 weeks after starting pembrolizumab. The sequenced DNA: TGTGCCAGTACCCGCTTGGGACAGGGGGCCACCTCTGGGGCCAACGTCCTGACTTTC. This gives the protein CASTRLGQGATSGANVLTF.